This T cell receptor (beta chain) was obtained from a study of identical twins. Whole-study findings and limits: Models, which agreed with sharing between unrelated individuals, nonetheless underestimated the out-of-frame TCR alpha sharing seen in monozygotic twins. The abundant beta clonotypes from cord blood had fewer insertions, and memory repertoires had none of this.

MiXCR, applied by TCRdb to the 5' RACE reads, yields one record per CDR3 protein. The table includes about 450,000 distinct CDR3 sequences, approximately 17% detected once. V trimming: 2 bases; J trimming: 0 bases; junction bases outside the gene matches: 5. The CDR3 extends over 16 amino acids. This clonotype was counted ten times or more. Its antigen remains unknown. This chain uses TRBV12-3 or TRBV12-4 with TRBJ2-7; 9 bases map to TRBD1. The material sequenced was naive T cells sorted from blood. The receptor comes from a man in his forties or fifties in good health. The CDR3 DNA reads as TGTGCCAGCAGTTTACGGGGACAGGGTGTCTCCTACGAGCAGTACTTC. It translates to CASSLRGQGVSYEQYF.